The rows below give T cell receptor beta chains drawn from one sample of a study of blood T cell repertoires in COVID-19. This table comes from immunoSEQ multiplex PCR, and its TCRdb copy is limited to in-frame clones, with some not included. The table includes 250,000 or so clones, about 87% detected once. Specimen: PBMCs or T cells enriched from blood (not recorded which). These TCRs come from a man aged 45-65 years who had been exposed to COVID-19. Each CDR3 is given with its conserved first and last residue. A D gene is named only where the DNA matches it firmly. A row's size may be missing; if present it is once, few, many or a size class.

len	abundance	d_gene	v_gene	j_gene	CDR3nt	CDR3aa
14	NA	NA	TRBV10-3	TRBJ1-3	TGTGCCGCCCGGGGGGACCTAGGCGGAAACACCATATATTTT	CAARGDLGGNTIYF
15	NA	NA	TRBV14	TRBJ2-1	TGTGCCAGCAGCCAAGTGAGGCCCTCCAGAGATGAGCAGTTCTTC	CASSQVRPSRDEQFF
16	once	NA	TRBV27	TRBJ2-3	TGTGCCAGCAGACCCATTAGCGCCCCGGGGACAGATACGCAGTATTTT	CASRPISAPGTDTQYF
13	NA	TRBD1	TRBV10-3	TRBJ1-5	TGTGCCATCAGGGGACAGGGTGATCAGCCCCAGCATTTT	CAIRGQGDQPQHF
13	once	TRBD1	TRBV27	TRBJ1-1	TGTGCCAGCAGTTTCCGCGGAGGGGGCGAAGCTTTCTTT	CASSFRGGGEAFF
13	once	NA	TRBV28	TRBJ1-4	TGTGCCAGTCGACGGGGGGCTGCTGAAAAACTGTTTTTT	CASRRGAAEKLFF
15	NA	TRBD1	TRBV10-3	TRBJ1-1	TGTGCCATCAGTGAGAGGGGGCGGGAGAACACTGAAGCTTTCTTT	CAISERGRENTEAFF
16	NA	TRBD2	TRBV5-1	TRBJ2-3	TGCGCCAGCAGCTTAATTAGCGGGAGTTCTACAGATACGCAGTATTTT	CASSLISGSSTDTQYF
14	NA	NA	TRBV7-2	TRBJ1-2	TGTGCCAGCAGCCCTGGCGGGGGATTTTATGGCTACACCTTC	CASSPGGGFYGYTF
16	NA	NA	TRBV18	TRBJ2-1	TGTGCCAGCTCACCCTATCAGGGGGGTAACTACAATGAGCAGTTCTTC	CASSPYQGGNYNEQFF
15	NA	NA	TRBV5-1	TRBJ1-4	TGCGCCAGCAGACAGACCCCCGCAACTAATGAAAAACTGTTTTTT	CASRQTPATNEKLFF
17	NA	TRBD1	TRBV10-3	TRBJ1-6	TGTGCCGCCAACGCACCAAGGACAGGGGGCAAAAATTCACCCCTCCACTTT	CAANAPRTGGKNSPLHF
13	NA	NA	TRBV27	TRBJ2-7	TGTGCCAGCAGTTCAACAGCCACCTACGAGCAGTACTTC	CASSSTATYEQYF
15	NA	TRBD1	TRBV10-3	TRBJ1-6	TGTGCCATCAGTGAGATGGCAGGGGGCAATTCACCCCTCCACTTT	CAISEMAGGNSPLHF
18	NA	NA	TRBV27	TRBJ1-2	TGTGCCAGCAGTTTCTTACAGGGCTTTAGGGTGCCTAACTATGGCTACACCTTC	CASSFLQGFRVPNYGYTF
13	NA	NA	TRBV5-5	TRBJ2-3	TGTGCCAGCATTGAACAGACCACAGATACGCAGTATTTT	CASIEQTTDTQYF
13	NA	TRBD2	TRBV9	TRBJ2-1	TGTGCCAGTAATAGCGGGACTTACAATGAGCAGTTCTTC	CASNSGTYNEQFF
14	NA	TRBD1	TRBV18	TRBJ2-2	TGTGCCAGCTCGGGACAGGGTAACACCGGGGAGCTGTTTTTT	CASSGQGNTGELFF
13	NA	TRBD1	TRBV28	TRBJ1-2	TGTGCCAGCAAGGGGACAGGGCGTTTTGGCTACACCTTC	CASKGTGRFGYTF
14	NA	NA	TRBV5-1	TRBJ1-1	TGCGCCAGCAGCTCTATCCGGGGGAACACTGAAGCTTTCTTT	CASSSIRGNTEAFF
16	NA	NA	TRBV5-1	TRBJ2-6	TGCGCCAGCAGCTTAAGGGCAGGGGCAGGGGCCAACGTCCTGACTTTC	CASSLRAGAGANVLTF
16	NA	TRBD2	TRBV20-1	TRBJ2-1	TGCAGTGCTAGTCCCCTTAGCGGGAGGGCTTTCAATGAGCAGTTCTTC	CSASPLSGRAFNEQFF
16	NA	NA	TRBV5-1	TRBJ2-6	TGCGCCAGCAGTTTGGGGGCGTCGTCTGGGGCCAACGTCCTGACTTTC	CASSLGASSGANVLTF
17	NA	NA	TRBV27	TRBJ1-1	TGTGCCAGCAGTTTATCGGGAGGGGGGCATAGGAACACTGAAGCTTTCTTT	CASSLSGGGHRNTEAFF
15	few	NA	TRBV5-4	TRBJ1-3	TGTGCCAGCAGCTTGTGGGCACCTTCTGGAAACACCATATATTTT	CASSLWAPSGNTIYF
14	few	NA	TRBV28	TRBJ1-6	TGTGCCAGCAGTTTAGTGGAGTATAATTCACCCCTCCACTTT	CASSLVEYNSPLHF
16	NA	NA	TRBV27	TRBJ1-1	TGTGCCAGCAGCCTAGGACACGCGAACCTATACACTGAAGCTTTCTTT	CASSLGHANLYTEAFF
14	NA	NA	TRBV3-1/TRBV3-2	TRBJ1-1	TGTGCCAGCAGCCAAGACAGCGCAAACACTGAAGCTTTCTTT	CASSQDSANTEAFF
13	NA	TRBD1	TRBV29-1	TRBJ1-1	TGCAGCGGGGACAGGGGGCCGAACACTGAAGCTTTCTTT	CSGDRGPNTEAFF
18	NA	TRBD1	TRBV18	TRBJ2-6	TGTGCCAGCTCACCGCCACTTCAGGGGGCCTCTGGGGCCAACGTCCTGACTTTC	CASSPPLQGASGANVLTF
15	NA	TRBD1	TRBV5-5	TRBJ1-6	TGTGCCAGCAGCGGGGCAGGGACAGGGATTTCACCCCTCCACTTT	CASSGAGTGISPLHF
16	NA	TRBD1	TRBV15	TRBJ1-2	TGTGCCACCAGCAGAGAAGTCATAGGGGGCGACCAAGGCTACACCTTC	CATSREVIGGDQGYTF
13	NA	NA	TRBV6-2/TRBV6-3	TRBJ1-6	TGTGCCAGCAGTTTTGGACAGCCTTCACCCCTCCACTTT	CASSFGQPSPLHF
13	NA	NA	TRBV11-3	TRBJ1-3	TGTGCCAGCAGCTTAGTATCCGGAAACACCATATATTTT	CASSLVSGNTIYF
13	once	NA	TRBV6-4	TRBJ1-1	TGTGCCAGCAGTGACTTAAGGGGGGGCTCAACTTTCTTT	CASSDLRGGSTFF
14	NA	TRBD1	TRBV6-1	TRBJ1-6	TGTGCCAGCAGTGAAAAACAGGGGGATTCACCCCTCCACTTT	CASSEKQGDSPLHF
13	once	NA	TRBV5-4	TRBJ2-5	TGTGCCAGCAGCCCGGGAATCCAAGAGACCCAGTACTTC	CASSPGIQETQYF
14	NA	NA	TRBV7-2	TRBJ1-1	TGTGCCAGCAGGACCACTACGGCCTATACTGAAGCTTTCTTT	CASRTTTAYTEAFF
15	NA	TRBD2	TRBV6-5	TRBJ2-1	TGTGCCAGCAGCCCCTGGACTAGCGCGGTTAATGAGCAGTTCTTC	CASSPWTSAVNEQFF
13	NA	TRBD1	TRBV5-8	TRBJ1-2	TGTGCCAGCAGCCAGGACTGGACAGGGGGCTACACCTTC	CASSQDWTGGYTF
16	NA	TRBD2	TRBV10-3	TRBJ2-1	TGTGCCATCAGTCGACTAGCGGGCCACTCCTACAATGAGCAGTTCTTC	CAISRLAGHSYNEQFF
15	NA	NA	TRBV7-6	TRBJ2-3	TGTGCCAGCAGTGTGGTCGGGGTTAGCACAGATACGCAGTATTTT	CASSVVGVSTDTQYF
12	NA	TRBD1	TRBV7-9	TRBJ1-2	TGTGCCAGCAGCGGCTGGGACAGCTTCTACACCTTC	CASSGWDSFYTF
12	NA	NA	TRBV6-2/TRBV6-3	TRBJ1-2	TGTGCCAGCAGTTATCGAGACGGGAGCTACACCTTC	CASSYRDGSYTF
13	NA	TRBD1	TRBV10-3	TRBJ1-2	TGTGCCATCAGGATACAGGGGACTGGAGGCTACACCTTC	CAIRIQGTGGYTF
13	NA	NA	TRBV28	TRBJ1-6	TGTGCCAGCCAGGGCGGGGGTTGGTCACCCCTCCACTTT	CASQGGGWSPLHF
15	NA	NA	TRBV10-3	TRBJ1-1	TGTGCCACCAGAGGAGATGGGGCAGCGAACACTGAAGCTTTCTTT	CATRGDGAANTEAFF
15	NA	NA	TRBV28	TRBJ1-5	TGTGCCAGCAGTTTGATAGCAGGGCCCTTACATACCCAGCATTTT	CASSLIAGPLHTQHF
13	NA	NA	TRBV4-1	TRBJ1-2	TGCGCCAGCAGCCAATCCCATAACTATGGCTACACCTTC	CASSQSHNYGYTF